This TCR beta chain comes out of a study of beta chain features in type 1 diabetes. About the research overall: The patient and healthy donor groups were comparable for age, gender and cell yields. Whole-study findings and limits: Individuals with type 1 diabetes displayed fewer insertions and more deletions at VDJ junctions. Cells with high TCR expression could be over-represented when cDNA is sequenced. Comparison showed that naive, central memory and Treg TCRB repertoires appeared more similar among patients than among healthy donors.

V was trimmed by 0 bases and J by 6 bases, leaving 15 bases between them. Germline assignment: CDR1 SGHVS and CDR2 FNYEAQ. The CDR3 has 16 residues. The study reverse transcribed the entire isolated RNA, so it sequenced expressed TCRB transcripts. Assay: immunoSEQ multiplex PCR; the TCRdb copy retains only in-frame clones and omits some. The table has 450,000 to 550,000 clones, 30% seen once. This clone was picked up a small number of times. No antigen is known for it. The specimen was naive CD4+ T cells from blood. The chain has TRBV7-6 and TRBJ2-1; D is perhaps TRBD1 (5 bases). The clonotype was recovered from a man aged 18 to 29 in good health. The CDR3 DNA reads as TGTGCCAGCAGCTTAGCGCAGGGCGGCCGGAGCAATGAGCAGTTCTTC. It is translated as CASSLAQGGRSNEQFF. The full variable domain, rest sourced from reference TRBV7-6 and TRBJ2-1, is GAGVSQSPRYKVTKRGQDVALRCDPISGHVSLYWYRQALGQGPEFLTYFNYEAQQDKSGLPNDRFSAERPEGSISTLTIQRTEQRDSAMYRCASSLAQGGRSNEQFFGPGTRLTVL.